These 30 T cell receptor beta chains were all obtained from the same sample, sequenced in a study of shared clonotypes between healthy human individuals. The naive CD8 subset, CD45RO-negative cells positively selected for CCR7, excluded terminally differentiated effector memory CD45RA+ cells. Measured with immunoSEQ multiplex PCR; TCRdb has only the in-frame clones, and not every one. The profile covers about 1.9 million clones, with 93% appearing a single time and 1.5% to 2% taken by the ten largest. Sequenced: naive CD8+ T cells from PBMCs. All receptors derive from a man aged 18 to 29 in good health. Some clones in this sample may be carry-over from other donors' samples.

This rearrangement joins TRBV6-1 to TRBJ1-1; D ambiguous. Germline V gene data show CDR1 as MNHNS and CDR2 as SASEGT. V was clipped by 2 bases and J by 2 bases, with 12 bases between them. The CDR3 contains 15 residues. This chain's CDR3 is CASSERTATNTEAFF. DNA for the CDR3: TGTGCCAGCAGTGAACGAACAGCAACAAACACTGAAGCTTTCTTT.

This chain uses TRBV5-6 with TRBJ2-4; D perhaps matches TRBD1 (6 bases). V lost 4 bases to trimming and J lost 6 bases, with 14 bases between them. CDR1 SGHDT and CDR2 YYEEEE come from the germline V gene. The CDR3 is 14 residues long. For the CDR3, the DNA is TGTGCCAGCAGCCCCCTTGCAGGGGCAAACATTCAGTACTTC. Protein: CASSPLAGANIQYF.

This chain uses TRBV4-1 with TRBJ2-3, with TRBD2 matching over 10 bases. CDR3 length: 15 amino acids. J was trimmed by 1 base and V by 4 bases; bases with no gene match: 2. The germline V gene encodes CDR1 MGHRA and CDR2 YSYEKL. This CDR3 reads CASSLTSGGTDTQYF. CDR3 coding DNA: TGCGCCAGCAGCCTCACTAGCGGGGGCACAGATACGCAGTATTTT.

The chain couples TRBV7-2 to TRBJ2-7, with D perhaps matching TRBD1 (6 bases). CDR1 SGHTA and CDR2 FQGNSA come from the germline V gene. CDR3 length: 16 residues. Trimming took off 5 bases at V and 3 bases at J, with 20 bases between the two ends. Here the CDR3 DNA reads TGTGCCAGCAGCCCCTTTTCGGGACACTGGGTCTACGAGCAGTACTTC. Its translation is CASSPFSGHWVYEQYF.

This clone was seen a single time. This chain links TRBV6-5 with TRBJ2-7; 12 nucleotides align to TRBD2. The trim removed 5 bases at V and 6 bases at J, leaving 5 bases unmatched. The CDR3 loop spans 14 amino acids. Germline CDR1 is MNHEY and CDR2 is SVGAGI. The CDR3 sequence is CASSPSGRVVEQYF. The CDR3 coding sequence is TGTGCCAGCAGTCCTAGCGGGAGGGTGGTCGAGCAGTACTTC.

CDR3 in amino acids: CASSPPGGPETQYF. The CDR3, as DNA: TGTGCCAGCTCACCACCGGGAGGGCCAGAGACCCAGTACTTC. The chain uses TRBV18 and TRBJ2-5; 7 bases fit TRBD2. The CDR3 is made up of 14 amino acids. The V gene end was trimmed by 0 bases and the J gene end by 4 bases; junction bases not matched to a gene: 2. The germline gives CDR1 KGHSH, CDR2 LQKENI. Looking up the rest from reference TRBV18 and TRBJ2-5 gives the full variable domain: NAGVMQNPRHLVRRRGQEARLRCSPMKGHSHVYWYRQLPEEGLKFMVYLQKENIIDESGMPKERFSAEFPKEGPSILRIQQVVRGDSAAYFCASSPPGGPETQYFGPGTRLLVL.

The J gene is TRBJ2-7, the V gene TRBV2, with TRBD2 matching over 8 bases. The CDR3 loop spans 13 amino acids. The V gene's germline CDR1 is SNHLY and CDR2 FYNNEI. V lost 5 bases to trimming and J lost 6 bases; unmatched junction nucleotides: 6. CDR3 in amino acids: CASSPGLGFEQYF. The DNA of the CDR3 is TGTGCCAGCAGTCCGGGACTAGGGTTCGAGCAGTACTTC. The whole variable domain, remainder taken from reference TRBV2 and TRBJ2-7, is EPEVTQTPSHQVTQMGQEVILRCVPISNHLYFYWYRQILGQKVEFLVSFYNNEISEKSEIFDDQFSVERPDGSNFTLKIRSTKLEDSAMYFCASSPGLGFEQYFGPGTRLTVT.

The chain links TRBV4-1 to TRBJ1-5; D is ambiguous. V lost 2 bases and J 2 bases, leaving 10 bases between the germline ends. Germline values: CDR1 MGHRA, CDR2 YSYEKL. The CDR3 is made up of 15 amino acids. CDR3 sequence (DNA): TGCGCCAGCAGCCAATCCCAGACGGGCAATCAGCCCCAGCATTTT. It is translated as CASSQSQTGNQPQHF.

The chain uses TRBV7-6 and TRBJ2-7, with D unresolved. There are 15 residues in the CDR3. V was pared by 1 base and J by 6 bases, with 16 bases between. Germline CDR1 is SGHVS and CDR2 is FNYEAQ. CDR3 in amino acids: CASSLETALFAEQYF. The CDR3 region has the DNA TGTGCCAGCAGCTTAGAAACAGCCCTGTTCGCCGAGCAGTACTTC.

As concerns this clone: The same CDR3 can be traced to other DNA sequences in this sample. J is TRBJ2-1 and V is TRBV7-9; possible D gene TRBD2, 7 bases. Germline CDR1 reads SEHNR; CDR2 reads FQNEAQ (reference sequence). V was pared by 0 bases and J by 2 bases, with 8 bases between. This CDR3 region has 15 residues. The CDR3 spells CASSLAGGAYNEQFF. The CDR3, as DNA: TGTGCCAGCAGCTTAGCAGGGGGGGCCTACAATGAGCAGTTCTTC.

This chain connects TRBV12-1 to TRBJ2-5; TRBD1 is the table's D call, not checked against the DNA. TRBV12-1 is shown as a pseudogene. This CDR3 region has 13 residues. CDR3 sequence (DNA): TGTGCCAGCAGCTGGGACAGTCAAGAGACCCAGTACTTC. This translates into CASSWDSQETQYF.

The chain links TRBV28 to TRBJ1-2; D not certain. The V gene's germline CDR1 is MDHEN and CDR2 SYDVKM. Trimming cost V 3 bases and J 8 bases, with 13 bases left between them. The CDR3 runs 13 residues. CDR3 sequence: CASSFQPMAGYTF. The CDR3, as DNA: TGTGCCAGCAGTTTCCAACCTATGGCGGGCTACACCTTC.

V usage is TRBV20-1 and J usage is TRBJ2-7, with D unresolved. Trimming took off 6 bases at V and 3 bases at J, with 9 bases between the two ends. The CDR3 is 11 residues long. Germline CDR1 reads DFQATT; CDR2 reads SNEGSKA (reference sequence). The CDR3 loop reads CSADSGYEQYF. The CDR3 DNA reads as TGCAGTGCCGACTCGGGCTACGAGCAGTACTTC.

The chain uses TRBV28 and TRBJ2-7; 7 bases fit TRBD1. The CDR3 runs to 15 residues. Germline lookup yields CDR1 MDHEN and CDR2 SYDVKM. V lost 3 bases to trimming and J lost 2 bases; unmatched junction nucleotides: 7. CDR3 nucleotide sequence: TGTGCCAGCAGTTTGATGGCAGGGGGAACCTACGAGCAGTACTTC. Amino acids: CASSLMAGGTYEQYF.

This chain connects TRBV4-2 to TRBJ2-7; the D is unclear. CDR1 is LGHNA, CDR2 YNFKEQ, per germline. The CDR3 has 14 amino acids. V lost 1 base and J lost 2, with 9 bases in between. CDR3 loop: CASSQGDGPYEQYF. The CDR3 nucleotides are TGTGCCAGCAGCCAAGGTGACGGACCCTACGAGCAGTACTTC.

This clone was detected once. V gene TRBV4-2 combines with J gene TRBJ2-7, with 10 bases identical to TRBD2. CDR3 length: 13 amino acids. Germline CDR1 and CDR2: LGHNA and YNFKEQ. V was pared by 7 bases and J by 2 bases, with 2 bases of the junction left unmatched. The CDR3 DNA is TGTGCCAGCACTAGCGGGAGTCCCTACGAGCAGTACTTC. Encoded protein: CASTSGSPYEQYF.

Regarding this clone: Other DNA sequences within the sample encode an identical CDR3. The chain joins TRBV7-9 to TRBJ2-1; D not certain. CDR3 length equals 12 residues. Germline lookup yields CDR1 SEHNR and CDR2 FQNEAQ (reference sequence). V shed 1 base and J shed 7 bases, with 5 bases lying between them. Here the CDR3 DNA reads TGTGCCAGCAGCTTAGTGGCAAATGAGCAGTTCTTC. Residues: CASSLVANEQFF.

In this sample, this clone turned up once. The J gene is TRBJ2-5, the V gene TRBV4-1; TRBD2 aligns across 13 bases. The CDR3 runs to 17 residues. The junction had 8 bases not matched to a gene; V was cut back by 1 base and J by 6 bases. Germline-derived CDR1 and CDR2 are MGHRA and YSYEKL. The CDR3 sequence: CASSQVTSGRGGKTQYF. The CDR3 DNA reads as TGCGCCAGCAGCCAAGTTACTAGCGGGAGGGGGGGAAAGACCCAGTACTTC.

The chain couples TRBV27 to TRBJ2-3; TRBD1 or TRBD2 may be the D gene (5 bases each). The germline V gene encodes CDR1 MNHEY and CDR2 SMNVEV (reference sequence). With 8 bases removed from V and 6 bases from J, the gap between germline ends came to 9 bases. The CDR3 runs to 11 residues. The CDR3 nucleotides are TGTGCCAGCGGTGAGGGGGATACGCAGTATTTT. Its protein is CASGEGDTQYF.

This clone was seen a handful of times. The V call is TRBV9, the J call TRBJ1-1, with D maybe TRBD1 (5 bases). Looked up from germline, CDR1 is SGDLS and CDR2 is YYNGEE. V lost 3 bases, J lost 1 base, and 13 bases lay in between. CDR3 length: 15 amino acids. The CDR3 region has the DNA TGTGCCAGCAGCGGGTCTGGGACGGAGAACACTGAAGCTTTCTTT. The encoded protein is CASSGSGTENTEAFF.

This chain joins TRBV7-9 and TRBJ1-1, with TRBD1 identical over 11 bases. Trimming removed 6 bases from V and 5 bases from J; junction bases left unmatched: 14. This CDR3 contains 17 residues. Germline V gives CDR1 SEHNR, CDR2 FQNEAQ (reference sequence). CDR3 DNA: TGTGCCAGCAGGGACTCTCCCGGACAGGGGGCGAAGACTGAAGCTTTCTTT. Protein product: CASRDSPGQGAKTEAFF.

The chain has TRBV9 and TRBJ2-7; 10 positions match TRBD2. This CDR3 comprises 16 residues. Germline loops: CDR1 SGDLS, CDR2 YYNGEE. The V and J ends lost 3 bases and 4 bases, in that order; junction bases with no gene match: 10. CDR3 region: CASSAPPSGSMYEQYF. The CDR3 bases are TGTGCCAGCAGCGCCCCCCCTAGCGGGAGTATGTACGAGCAGTACTTC.

CDR3 sequence (DNA): TGTGCCAGCAGCTTTCAAGGGGATATCGAGCAGTACTTC. Translation gives CASSFQGDIEQYF. The V gene is TRBV5-4, the J gene TRBJ2-7; D is possibly TRBD1 (5 bases). Germline loops: CDR1 SGHNT, CDR2 YYREEE (reference sequence). The CDR3 covers 13 residues. V was shortened by 2 bases and J by 6 bases, with 12 bases between the two germline ends. Based on the CDR3 plus reference TRBV5-4 and TRBJ2-7, the full variable domain is ETGVTQSPTHLIKTRGQQVTLRCSSQSGHNTVSWYQQALGQGPQFIFQYYREEENGRGNFPPRFSGLQFPNYSSELNVNALELDDSALYLCASSFQGDIEQYFGPGTRLTVT.

V usage is TRBV11-2 and J usage is TRBJ1-2; weak D call: TRBD1 (6 bases). Germline CDR1 is SGHAT and CDR2 is FQNNGV. V was cut by 4 bases and J by 1 base, with 10 bases left in between. The CDR3 contains 14 residues. The CDR3 DNA reads as TGTGCCAGCAGCTCTACGGACAGTAACTATGGCTACACCTTC. This translates into CASSSTDSNYGYTF. Supplemented by reference TRBV11-2 and TRBJ1-2, the full variable domain reads EAGVAQSPRYKIIEKRQSVAFWCNPISGHATLYWYQQILGQGPKLLIQFQNNGVVDDSQLPKDRFSAERLKGVDSTLKIQPAKLEDSAVYLCASSSTDSNYGYTFGSGTRLTVV.

This clone has a handful of counts. The chain couples TRBV5-1 to TRBJ2-5; unclear D gene. Germline-derived CDR1 and CDR2 are SGHRS and YFSETQ. The CDR3 runs to 10 residues. The V gene lost 4 bases and the J gene lost 6 bases, with 4 bases spanning the gap. As DNA, the CDR3 is TGCGCCAGCAGCGGGCAGACCCAGTACTTC. Residues: CASSGQTQYF.

The CDR3 nucleotides read TGCGCCAGCAGCCAAGGTGGCTTAGGCAATGAGCAGTTCTTC. Protein sequence: CASSQGGLGNEQFF. The rearrangement uses TRBV4-3 and TRBJ2-1; D is undetermined. The CDR3 runs 14 residues. Germline CDR1 LGHNA, CDR2 YSLEER. V was clipped by 1 base and J by 6 bases, with 10 bases between them.

This clone was picked up one time. The rearrangement uses TRBV19 and TRBJ2-1, with 7 bases matching TRBD2. Germline V CDR1 and CDR2: LNHDA, SQIVND (reference sequence). With V trimmed by 3 bases and J by 7 bases, 6 bases remained unmatched. The CDR3 covers 14 residues. CDR3: CASSILAEGNEQFF. The CDR3 DNA reads as TGTGCCAGTAGTATCCTAGCGGAAGGAAATGAGCAGTTCTTC.

The chain has TRBV30 and TRBJ2-1; 13 bases match TRBD2. J was trimmed by 2 bases and V by 5 bases; bases with no gene match: 3. Germline CDR1 GTSNPN, CDR2 SVGIG (reference sequence). The CDR3 has 15 amino acids. CDR3: CAWEGLAGPYNEQFF. The DNA of the CDR3 is TGTGCCTGGGAGGGACTAGCGGGACCCTACAATGAGCAGTTCTTC.

The CDR3 protein is CASTPGGAYNEQFF. In DNA, the CDR3 is TGTGCCAGCACCCCCGGGGGCGCTTACAATGAGCAGTTCTTC. This chain uses TRBV7-2 with TRBJ2-1, with D perhaps TRBD1 or TRBD2 (6 bases each). Trimming cost V 7 bases and J 4 bases, with 14 bases left between them. Germline V gene lookup returns CDR1 SGHTA and CDR2 FQGNSA. The CDR3 runs to 14 residues.

The V call is TRBV6-5, the J call TRBJ2-7, with D unclear. The germline CDR1 and CDR2 sequences are MNHEY and SVGAGI. The CDR3 contains 14 residues. V was cut by 2 bases and J by 2 bases, with 10 bases left in between. The CDR3 DNA reads TGTGCCAGCAGTTACGGCACCGAACCCTACGAGCAGTACTTC. Amino acid sequence: CASSYGTEPYEQYF.